One TCR beta chain is described in this entry. The antigen this receptor binds is unknown. Per-base qualities were not stored, and no clone one base away is much larger. On a MiSeq, deep resolution sequencing aimed for a depth between 1 in 1 million and 1 in 200,000 T cells, with each clonotype covered approximately 9.8x on average. TCR beta libraries were generated with the immunoSEQ hsTCRB Kit. The study's own analysis went as follows. ImmunoSEQ Data Assistant and ImmunoSEQ Analyzer were used for data analysis, and V, D and J genes were assigned according to IMGT definitions. Clonality, which ranges from 0 to 1, was calculated by subtracting the normalized Shannon entropy of productive rearrangement frequencies from one. Public clonotype analysis was restricted to overrepresented clonotypes comprising at least 0.05% of each patient's repertoire. Repertoires from some 13 age-matched healthy donors in immuneACCESS were used as clonality controls. The immuneACCESS repertoire file appears here via TCRdb, limited to in-frame rearrangements. These files lack a portion of the clones; in checked studies, under half of the deficit traces to unresolved V genes, and the cause of the others is not known. V and J calls and clone size are given by that table; D and trimming were obtained from the DNA. The sample table contains about 300,000 clones; only one count was recorded for roughly 76% of them. Of the sample, around 6% is held by the ten largest clones.

The label giving this sample's time point can be read as: progressive disease on ibrutinib. For TCR beta library preparation, roughly 2 micrograms of genomic DNA were extracted from the cryopreserved PBMCs. Longitudinal blood samples from CLL patients on ibrutinib monotherapy underwent high-throughput TCR beta sequencing. Patients were enrolled in a phase 2 open-label single-center ibrutinib monotherapy trial. These data are taken from a study of cytotoxic CD8 clonotypes in ibrutinib-treated CLL (dated by TCRdb to the early 2020s). Some background on the complete study: The cohort was composed of ten to eleven relapsed/refractory and about 15 treatment-naive patients; IGHV unmutated status was identified in 17 to 18 patients. Patients were still on ibrutinib when every remission and progressive disease sample was collected. Response samples were obtained after a median of roughly eleven months of treatment, with a range of about 6 to 36 months. Partial responses were observed in about 25 patients and complete responses in 2; after a median follow-up of around 64 months, remission was maintained in around 14 patients and progression was observed in approximately 12. On average, each sample yielded 255,043 productive templates and 85,000 to 95,000 productive rearrangements. Cryopreserved peripheral blood mononuclear cells were obtained before treatment, at response, and at either sustained remission or disease progression. Of the 86 people in the trial, about two dozen had longitudinal samples available.

The germline V gene yields SGHRS for CDR1 and YFSETQ for CDR2. The CDR3 runs 15 amino acids, cysteine and phenylalanine included. Of all the DNA, just the CDR3 is kept, 45 bases in frame from base 1. After removal of 5 bases from V and 5 bases from J, the junction retains 7 bases not matched to a gene. What the authors observed across the whole study: Sampling times were not matched between sustained-remission and progressing patients, and lymph node repertoires were not studied. Public clonotypes were rare and either shrank or stayed stable during treatment, and the rise in clonality at ibrutinib response reflected expansion of private clonotypes. Clonality rose at ibrutinib response, remained stable during sustained remission, and dropped back toward baseline at progression. Baseline clonality was found to be higher than that of age-matched healthy donors and was strongly correlated with circulating CD8+ T-cell counts.

This specimen was PBMCs, taken at disease progression, from a patient treated with ibrutinib. The chain uses TRBV5-1 and TRBJ2-5; a stretch of 12 junction bases matches TRBD2. The clonotype originates from a human donor with chronic lymphocytic leukemia. The DNA sequence is as follows: TGCGCCAGCAGTTCTCTAGCGGGAGGGCGGGAGACCCAGTACTTC. Its protein reads: CASSSLAGGRETQYF.